This TCR beta chain was retrieved from a study of CD8 T cells in Susac syndrome. As for the study in general: Intravenous immunoglobulin alone or corticosteroids were being given to patients with Susac syndrome at blood draw, unless they were therapy-naive.

The germline V gene has CDR1 MDHEN and CDR2 SYDVKM. The CDR3 loop spans 12 amino acids. The germline V and J ends were trimmed by 5 bases and 6 bases, with 11 bases remaining between them. A quantity of about 0.5 to 1 ug RNA underwent reverse transcription using random hexamers. TCRdb independently ran MiXCR on the immunoSEQ multiplex PCR reads; one entry per CDR3 protein. The repertoire has more than 150,000 distinct CDR3 sequences, approximately 95% of them found once; the top ten carry around 0.16%. The V and J genes are TRBV28 and TRBJ2-7, with no clear D. This sequence was found in a human donor with Susac syndrome. The sequenced material came from CD8+ T cells from PBMCs. CDR3 protein: CASSPRTFEQYF. The CDR3 DNA reads as TGTGCCAGCAGTCCACGGACGTTCGAGCAGTACTTC.